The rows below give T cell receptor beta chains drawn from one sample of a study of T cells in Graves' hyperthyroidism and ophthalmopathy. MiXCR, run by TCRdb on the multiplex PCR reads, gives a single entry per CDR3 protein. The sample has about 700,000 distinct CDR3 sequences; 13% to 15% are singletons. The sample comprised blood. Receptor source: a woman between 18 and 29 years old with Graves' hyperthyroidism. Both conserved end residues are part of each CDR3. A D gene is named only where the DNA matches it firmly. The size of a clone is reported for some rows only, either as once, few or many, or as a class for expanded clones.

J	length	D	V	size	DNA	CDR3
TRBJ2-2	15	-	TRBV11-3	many	TGTGCCAGCAGCCCCCCGGGGCGACGTACCGGGGAGCTGTTTTTT	CASSPPGRRTGELFF
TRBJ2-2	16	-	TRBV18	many	TGTGCCAGCTCACCACCCCGCGGCGCGAACACCGGGGAGCTGTTTTTT	CASSPPRGANTGELFF
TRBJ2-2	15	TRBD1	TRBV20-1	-	TGCAGTGCTAGAGACCCGACAGGGGCAGCCGGGGAGCTGTTTTTT	CSARDPTGAAGELFF
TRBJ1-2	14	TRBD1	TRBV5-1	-	TGCGCCAGCAGCTTGGGGGACAGCAGCTATGGCTACACCTTC	CASSLGDSSYGYTF
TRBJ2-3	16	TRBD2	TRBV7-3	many	TGTGCCAGCAGCTTCGGGAGCGGGAAACCCACAGATACGCAGTATTTT	CASSFGSGKPTDTQYF
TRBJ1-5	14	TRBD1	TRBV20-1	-	TGCAGTGCTAGAGAACCGGGACAGGGTCAGCCCCAGCATTTT	CSAREPGQGQPQHF
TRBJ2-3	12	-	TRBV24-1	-	TGTGCCACCGGTAAAGATACAGATACGCAGTATTTT	CATGKDTDTQYF
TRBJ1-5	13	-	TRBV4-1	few	TGCGCCAGCAGCCAAGCCGACAATCAGCCCCAGCATTTT	CASSQADNQPQHF
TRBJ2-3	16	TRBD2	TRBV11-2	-	TGTGCCAGCAGCTCTCCGACTAGCGGGAGTACAGATACGCAGTATTTT	CASSSPTSGSTDTQYF
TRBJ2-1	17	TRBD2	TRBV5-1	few	TGCGCCAGCAGCTTGGAGACTAGCGGGAGTGTTGACAATGAGCAGTTCTTC	CASSLETSGSVDNEQFF
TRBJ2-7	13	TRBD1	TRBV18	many	TGTGCCAGCTCATCCGGGACAGGGCGCGAGCAGTACTTC	CASSSGTGREQYF
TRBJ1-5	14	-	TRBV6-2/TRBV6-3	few	TGTGCCAGCAGTTACATCGGGGGGAGTCAGCCCCAGCATTTT	CASSYIGGSQPQHF
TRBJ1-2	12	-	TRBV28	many	TGTGCCAGCAGATCCGATCTGGGAGGCTACACCTTC	CASRSDLGGYTF
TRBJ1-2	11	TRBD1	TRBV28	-	TGTGCCGACAGGGACGACTATAGCTACACCTTC	CADRDDYSYTF
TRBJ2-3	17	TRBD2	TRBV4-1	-	TGCGCCAGCAGCCAAGACGGGACTAGGCGATTGGGAGATACGCAGTATTTT	CASSQDGTRRLGDTQYF
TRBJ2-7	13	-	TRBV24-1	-	TGTGCCACCAGTGCGGGACCGGCCTACGAGCAGTACTTC	CATSAGPAYEQYF
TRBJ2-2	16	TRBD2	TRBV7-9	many	TGTGCCAGCAGCTTAAGGGCGGGAGCAGGCACCGGGGAGCTGTTTTTT	CASSLRAGAGTGELFF
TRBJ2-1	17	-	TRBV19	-	TGTGCCAGTAGTAGGACCCCAACTAGCACAGCCTACAATGAGCAGTTCTTC	CASSRTPTSTAYNEQFF
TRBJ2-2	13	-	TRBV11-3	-	TGTGCCAGCAGCTCCAGGGAGTCCGGGGAGCTGTTTTTT	CASSSRESGELFF
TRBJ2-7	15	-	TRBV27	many	TGTGCCAGCAGTTTATCGAGATTCGGGACCTACGAGCAGTACTTC	CASSLSRFGTYEQYF
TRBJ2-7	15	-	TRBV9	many	TGTGCCAGCAGCGTAGACCCTTCGAGCTCCTACGAGCAGTACTTC	CASSVDPSSSYEQYF
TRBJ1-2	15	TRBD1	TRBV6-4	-	TGTGCCAGCAGTGTAGAGGGACAGGGAGAGTATGGCTACACCTTC	CASSVEGQGEYGYTF